The 23 T cell receptor beta chains below all came from one sample that was sequenced in a study of cytomegalovirus exposure and HLA in healthy donors. This table comes from immunoSEQ multiplex PCR, and its TCRdb copy is limited to in-frame clones, with some not included. Seen here are 95,000 to 150,000 clones, around 86% observed once, and the top ten hold 1.5% to 2.5%. The specimen sequenced was PBMCs. These receptors all come from a woman younger than 35 in good health and CMV-seronegative.

This clone has only one observation. This chain links TRBV5-6 with TRBJ2-7; 7 bases map to TRBD1. CDR3 length equals 15 residues. Germline lookup yields CDR1 SGHDT and CDR2 YYEEEE. The V segment lost 3 bases and the J segment 5 bases; nucleotides outside the gene matches: 11. Written as DNA, the CDR3 is TGTGCCAGCAGCTCCCACTACAGGGGATTAAACGAGCAGTACTTC. Its protein product is CASSSHYRGLNEQYF.

As regards this clone: The identical CDR3 is also encoded by other nucleotide sequences in the sample. CDR3 loop: CASSFQGAGELFF. In DNA form, the CDR3 reads TGCGCCAGCAGCTTTCAGGGGGCCGGGGAGCTGTTTTTT. The chain is built from TRBV5-1 and TRBJ2-2; the match to TRBD1 covers 7 bases. The CDR3 runs 13 residues. V shed 2 bases, J shed 6 bases, and the junction held 1 base outside the gene matches. The V gene's germline CDR1 is SGHRS and CDR2 YFSETQ.

The V gene is TRBV12-5, the J gene TRBJ1-2, with a tentative D call TRBD1 (6 bases). Germline CDR1 and CDR2: LGHNT and FRNRAP. This CDR3 has 13 residues. V lost 5 bases and J 5 bases, leaving 12 bases between the germline ends. The DNA for the CDR3 is TGTGCTAGTGGTCCCGGACAGACGTATGGCTACACCTTC. Protein sequence: CASGPGQTYGYTF. Using reference TRBV12-5 and TRBJ1-2 for the parts outside the CDR3, the full variable domain is DARVTQTPRHKVTEMGQEVTMRCQPILGHNTVFWYRQTMMQGLELLAYFRNRAPLDDSGMPKDRFSAEMPDATLATLKIQPSEPRDSAVYFCASGPGQTYGYTFGSGTRLTVV.

This chain links TRBV6-6 with TRBJ1-1; 11 bases fit TRBD1. J lost 5 bases, V lost 2 bases, and 1 base had no gene match. The CDR3 is made up of 14 amino acids. Germline V lookup: CDR1 MNHNY, CDR2 SVGAGI (reference sequence). CDR3 amino acids: CASSYGTGGTEAFF. CDR3 sequence (DNA): TGTGCCAGCAGTTACGGGACAGGGGGAACTGAAGCTTTCTTT.

The rearrangement joins TRBV7-9 to TRBJ1-2; D perhaps matches TRBD1 (5 bases). The CDR3 spans 14 residues. CDR1 and CDR2 (germline): SEHNR, FQNEAQ (reference sequence). V was cut by 5 bases and J by 4 bases, with 14 bases left in between. The CDR3 DNA follows: TGTGCCAGCAGCGGCGGGACGGTGGTCTATGGCTACACCTTC. Translation gives CASSGGTVVYGYTF.

The rearrangement links TRBV11-3 to TRBJ2-7; 14 bases match TRBD2. Germline V gene lookup returns CDR1 SGHNT and CDR2 YENEEA. The CDR3 has 15 residues. After removal of 1 base from V and 6 bases from J, the junction contained 2 bases not matched to a gene. CDR3 sequence (DNA): TGTGCCAGCAGCTTAGGGGGACTAGCGGGAGCCGAGCAGTACTTC. Translation gives CASSLGGLAGAEQYF.

The V call is TRBV15, the J call TRBJ2-5; 9 nucleotides align to TRBD2. The germline V gene has CDR1 LNHNV and CDR2 YYDKDF (reference sequence). The CDR3 sequence is 15 residues long. The V gene end was trimmed by 2 bases and the J gene end by 5 bases; junction bases not matched to a gene: 6. The CDR3 loop reads CATSRSGRQWETQYF. CDR3 DNA sequence: TGTGCCACCAGCAGAAGCGGGAGGCAGTGGGAGACCCAGTACTTC.

The V call is TRBV11-3, the J call TRBJ2-5, with D perhaps TRBD2 (6 bases). The V gene's germline CDR1 is SGHNT and CDR2 YENEEA. V lost 4 bases and J 2 bases, leaving 14 bases between the germline ends. CDR3 size: 15 residues. CDR3 in amino acids: CASSSRLAPQETQYF. CDR3 nucleotide sequence: TGTGCCAGCAGCTCTAGGCTAGCGCCTCAAGAGACCCAGTACTTC.

This rearrangement joins TRBV5-6 to TRBJ2-5, with 11 bases aligning to TRBD2. CDR1 SGHDT and CDR2 YYEEEE come from the germline V gene. This CDR3 contains 16 residues. The ends lost 2 bases at V and 2 bases at J; junction bases unmatched: 5. Written as DNA, the CDR3 is TGTGCCAGCAGCTTCGTGGGACTAGCGGTACAAGAGACCCAGTACTTC. It is translated as CASSFVGLAVQETQYF.

This chain links TRBV11-2 with TRBJ1-1; TRBD1 aligns across 8 bases. This CDR3 comprises 17 residues. V dropped 4 bases and J dropped 1; count of bases not matched to a gene: 11. Per the germline V gene, CDR1 is SGHAT and CDR2 is FQNNGV. In nucleotides, the CDR3 is TGTGCCAGCAGCTCGCCGGGACAGGTTGGGAAGAACACTGAAGCTTTCTTT. This sequence encodes CASSSPGQVGKNTEAFF.

V is TRBV7-8 and J is TRBJ1-4; TRBD1 matches 9 bases. The V and J ends lost 4 bases and 4 bases, in that order; junction bases with no gene match: 7. Germline assignment: CDR1 SGHVS and CDR2 FQNEAQ. The CDR3 consists of 16 residues. CDR3 sequence reads: CASSSGQGRNNEKLFF. The CDR3 bases are TGTGCCAGCAGCTCGGGACAGGGTCGCAATAATGAAAAACTGTTTTTT.

J is TRBJ2-7 and V is TRBV5-4, with 10 bases aligning to TRBD2. V lost 3 bases, J lost 2 bases, and 5 bases stayed unmatched. The CDR3 sequence is 15 residues long. Germline V gene sequence: CDR1 SGHNT, CDR2 YYREEE (reference sequence). CDR3 region: CASSWASGSPYEQYF. The CDR3 DNA reads TGTGCCAGCAGCTGGGCTAGCGGGAGTCCCTACGAGCAGTACTTC.

The DNA for the CDR3 is TGTGCCAGCAGCTTGGTTGCGGGAGGGAACTACGAGCAGTACTTC. Translated, it gives CASSLVAGGNYEQYF. J is TRBJ2-7 and V is TRBV5-6; 9 bases map to TRBD2. The CDR3 consists of 15 residues. In germline, CDR1 is SGHDT, CDR2 YYEEEE. The ends lost 0 bases at V and 3 bases at J; junction bases unmatched: 4.

This clone was found once. The V call is TRBV14, the J call TRBJ2-6; possible D gene TRBD1, 7 bases. The germline V gene encodes CDR1 SGHDN and CDR2 FVKESK. The CDR3 covers 17 residues. Trimming left V 0 bases short and J 4 bases short, with 13 bases between. The CDR3 coding sequence is TGTGCCAGCAGCCAAGATCGGAGGGGGCCAGGGGCCAACGTCCTGACTTTC. Translated: CASSQDRRGPGANVLTF.

This clone was observed a handful of times. The chain has TRBV11-2 and TRBJ1-5, with a tentative D call TRBD1 (5 bases). This CDR3 comprises 13 residues. The V gene lost 5 bases and the J gene lost 1 base, with 6 bases spanning the gap. Germline V gives CDR1 SGHAT, CDR2 FQNNGV. The DNA for the CDR3 is TGTGCCAGCAGCCCAGGGAGCAATCAGCCCCAGCATTTT. Its translation: CASSPGSNQPQHF.

This chain uses TRBV7-8 with TRBJ2-7, with TRBD1 matching over 7 bases. The J segment lost 9 bases and the V segment lost 5 bases, leaving 10 bases of the junction unmatched. Germline assignment: CDR1 SGHVS and CDR2 FQNEAQ. This CDR3 comprises 13 residues. DNA of the CDR3: TGTGCCAGCAGCGAGACAGGGACGACGGGGCAGTACTTC. Translation: CASSETGTTGQYF.

This rearrangement joins TRBV5-8 to TRBJ2-1, with D hard to call. There are 15 residues in the CDR3. The germline CDR1 and CDR2 sequences are SGHTS and YDEGEE. The V end lost 2 bases, the J end lost 1 base, and 10 bases lay between the germline ends. The CDR3 bases are TGTGCCAGCAGCTTAGAGGCCTATTCCTACAATGAGCAGTTCTTC. This codes for CASSLEAYSYNEQFF.

The V gene is TRBV25-1, the J gene TRBJ1-4; D is perhaps TRBD1 (5 bases). The CDR3 totals 16 residues. V was clipped by 6 bases and J by 6 bases, with 20 bases between them. Germline V gene lookup returns CDR1 MGHDK and CDR2 SYGVNS. CDR3 protein: CASRAWGRAGDEKLFF. The DNA of the CDR3 is TGTGCCAGCAGGGCGTGGGGCAGGGCAGGTGATGAAAAACTGTTTTTT.

The chain carries TRBV15 and TRBJ2-2, with TRBD1 matching over 10 bases. The CDR3 extends over 18 amino acids. Germline lookup yields CDR1 LNHNV and CDR2 YYDKDF (reference sequence). Trimming took 2 bases from V and 3 from J; bases not matched to a gene: 9. In DNA form, the CDR3 reads TGTGCCACCAGCAGATCATACGCCGGGACAGGGGACACCGGGGAGCTGTTTTTT. Translating it yields CATSRSYAGTGDTGELFF. The entire variable domain, with the rest obtained from reference TRBV15 and TRBJ2-2, is as follows: DAMVIQNPRYQVTQFGKPVTLSCSQTLNHNVMYWYQQKSSQAPKLLFHYYDKDFNNEADTPDNFQSRRPNTSFCFLDIRSPGLGDTAMYLCATSRSYAGTGDTGELFFGEGSRLTVL.

This clone was detected once. The chain is built from TRBV5-4 and TRBJ2-7; 9 positions match TRBD1. The CDR3 contains 14 residues. Germline lookup yields CDR1 SGHNT and CDR2 YYREEE (reference sequence). The ends lost 4 bases at V and 3 bases at J; junction bases unmatched: 5. Here the CDR3 reads CASSPDRGIYEQYF. The CDR3 DNA reads TGTGCCAGCAGCCCGGACAGGGGAATCTACGAGCAGTACTTC.

This clone appeared a single time. This chain connects TRBV13 to TRBJ2-1; TRBD2 might be the D (7 bases). The V end lost 6 bases, the J end lost 4 bases, and 13 bases lay between the germline ends. The CDR3 is made up of 14 amino acids. In germline, CDR1 is PRHDT, CDR2 FYEKMQ (reference sequence). CDR3 in amino acids: CASRGGRNYNEQFF. CDR3 DNA: TGTGCCAGCAGGGGGGGGCGAAATTACAATGAGCAGTTCTTC.

The chain links TRBV28 to TRBJ2-7; D is undetermined. Trimming cost V 7 bases and J 6 bases, with 16 bases left between them. The CDR3 spans 13 residues. The germline V gene has CDR1 MDHEN and CDR2 SYDVKM. CDR3 residues: CASKDAGWAEQYF. Here the CDR3 DNA reads TGTGCCAGCAAGGATGCAGGATGGGCCGAGCAGTACTTC.

The chain combines TRBV6-6 with TRBJ1-5; D might be TRBD1 (5 bases). The CDR3 covers 15 residues. Trimming pared 5 bases from V and 4 bases from J, leaving 15 bases between. Germline CDR1 is MNHNY and CDR2 is SVGAGI (reference sequence). DNA for the CDR3: TGTGCCAGCAGTGGGGACGCCGGGGGGAATCAGCCCCAGCATTTT. It is translated as CASSGDAGGNQPQHF.